This T cell receptor beta chain was captured by sequencing in a study of blood T cell repertoires in COVID-19. Clones were read by immunoSEQ multiplex PCR, and TCRdb kept only the in-frame ones, dropping some. Found here are more than 85,000 clones, around 86% of them singletons; the top ten hold less than 45%. CDR1 ENHRY and CDR2 SYGVKD come from the germline V gene. CDR3 size: 17 residues. Trimming took off 2 bases at V and 7 bases at J, with 20 bases between the two ends. The chain couples TRBV10-3 to TRBJ2-2; maybe TRBD2 (5 bases). The sequencing sample was made of peripheral blood. The receptor was derived from an elderly man with acute or convalescent COVID-19. CDR3 nucleotides: TGTGCCATCAGTGAGCTCTACAGCGGTCGAGAGGGCGGGGAGCTGTTTTTT. Translated, it gives CAISELYSGREGGELFF.